This T cell receptor beta chain came from a study of vaccination and CD4 T cells after COVID-19. Across the study: Participants got two doses of BNT162b2 or mRNA-1273 vaccine. Overall study findings and caveats: Spike mono-reactivity held for 304 of 307 vaccine-specific clones in convalescent patients.

This CDR3 has 14 residues. The V and J ends lost 5 bases and 8 bases, in that order; junction bases with no gene match: 11. Germline V lookup: CDR1 DFQATT, CDR2 SNEGSKA (reference sequence). Sequenced with the Oncomine TCR Beta short-read assay was DNA taken from cultured CD4+ T cells. TCRdb reprocessed the PCR reads via MiXCR and lists one record per CDR3 protein. The profile covers about 7,100 distinct CDR3 sequences, with approximately 71% appearing a single time and 22% taken by the ten largest. As concerns this clonotype: The antigen remains unidentified.

Treatment specified: approximately nine-day PBMC culture with coronavirus spike peptide pools or control peptides (ViraFEST assay). This sequence was found in a human donor who had recovered from COVID-19. Sequencing used CD4+ T cells from blood, cultured in vitro. The chain links TRBV20-1 to TRBJ2-5; 10 positions match TRBD2. The CDR3 nucleotides read TGCAGTGCTTTGGGACTAGCGTTTGTAGGTACCCAGTACTTC. This codes for CSALGLAFVGTQYF.